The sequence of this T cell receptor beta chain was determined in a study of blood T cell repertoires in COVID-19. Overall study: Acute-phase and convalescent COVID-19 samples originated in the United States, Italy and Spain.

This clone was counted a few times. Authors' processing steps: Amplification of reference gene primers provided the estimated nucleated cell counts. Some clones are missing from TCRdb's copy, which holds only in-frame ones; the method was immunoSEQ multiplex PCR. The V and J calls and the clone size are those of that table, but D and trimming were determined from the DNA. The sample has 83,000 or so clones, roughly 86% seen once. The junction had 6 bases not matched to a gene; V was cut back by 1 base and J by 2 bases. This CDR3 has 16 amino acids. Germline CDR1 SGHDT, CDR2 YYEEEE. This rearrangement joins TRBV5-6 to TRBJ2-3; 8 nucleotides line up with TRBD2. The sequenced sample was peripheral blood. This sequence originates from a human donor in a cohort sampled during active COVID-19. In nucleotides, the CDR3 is TGTGCCAGCAGCTTGAGGGTCGGGGGGGCCACAGATACGCAGTATTTT. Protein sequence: CASSLRVGGATDTQYF.